One T cell receptor (beta chain) is described in this entry. The V gene lost 4 bases and the J gene lost 0 bases, with 12 bases spanning the gap. CDR3 length: 16 amino acids. Germline loops: CDR1 SNHLY, CDR2 FYNNEI. The sample is drawn from a study of blood T cell repertoires in COVID-19. Study details: T cells, B-cell-depleted T cells, or PBMCs supplied cDNA or gDNA.

Profiled with immunoSEQ multiplex PCR; TCRdb holds only in-frame clones, not every one. In the table there are roughly 300,000 clones, approximately 84% of which are singletons. J is TRBJ1-4 and V is TRBV2; possibly TRBD1 for D (6 bases). The sample consisted of PBMCs or T cells enriched from blood (not recorded which). This clonotype was obtained from a young woman who had recovered from COVID-19. As DNA, the CDR3 is TGTGCCAGCAGTGTTCAGGGGCTCGCAACTAATGAAAAACTGTTTTTT. Translated, it gives CASSVQGLATNEKLFF.